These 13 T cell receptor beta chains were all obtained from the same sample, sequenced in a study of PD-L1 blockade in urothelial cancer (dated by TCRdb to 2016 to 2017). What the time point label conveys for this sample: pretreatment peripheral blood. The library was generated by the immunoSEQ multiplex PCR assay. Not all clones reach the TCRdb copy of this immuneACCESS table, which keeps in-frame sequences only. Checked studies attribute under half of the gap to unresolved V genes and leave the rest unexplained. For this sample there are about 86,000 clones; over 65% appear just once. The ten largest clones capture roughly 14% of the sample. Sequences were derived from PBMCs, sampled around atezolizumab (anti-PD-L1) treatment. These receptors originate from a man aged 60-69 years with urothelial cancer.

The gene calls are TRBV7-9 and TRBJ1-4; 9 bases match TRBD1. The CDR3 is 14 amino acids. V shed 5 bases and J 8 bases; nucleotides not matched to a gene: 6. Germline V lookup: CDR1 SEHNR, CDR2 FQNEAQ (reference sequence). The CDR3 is CASSPGQGWEKLFF. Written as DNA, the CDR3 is TGTGCCAGCAGCCCGGGACAGGGATGGGAAAAACTGTTTTTT.

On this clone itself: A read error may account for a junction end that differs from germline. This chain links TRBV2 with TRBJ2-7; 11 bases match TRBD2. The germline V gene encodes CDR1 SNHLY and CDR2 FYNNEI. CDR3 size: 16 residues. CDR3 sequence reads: CASSGIGTSGPWEQYF. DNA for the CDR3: TGTGCCAGCAGTGGTATCGGGACTAGCGGCCCGTGGGAGCAGTATTTC.

CDR3 DNA sequence: TGTGCCAGCAGTCCCGCGGACAGGGTAAGCCAGCCCCAGCATTTT. Amino acids: CASSPADRVSQPQHF. The rearrangement uses TRBV6-6 and TRBJ1-5; 8 bases line up with TRBD1. The CDR3 spans 15 residues. Unmatched junction bases numbered 10, after V lost 5 bases and J lost 7 bases. CDR1 and CDR2 from the germline V gene are MNHNY and SVGAGI (reference sequence).

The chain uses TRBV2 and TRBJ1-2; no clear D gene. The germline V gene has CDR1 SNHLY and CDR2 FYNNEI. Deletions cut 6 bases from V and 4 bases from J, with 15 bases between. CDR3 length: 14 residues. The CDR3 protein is CASRGGQVGYGYTF. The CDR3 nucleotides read TGTGCCAGCAGGGGAGGCCAGGTGGGCTATGGCTACACCTTC.

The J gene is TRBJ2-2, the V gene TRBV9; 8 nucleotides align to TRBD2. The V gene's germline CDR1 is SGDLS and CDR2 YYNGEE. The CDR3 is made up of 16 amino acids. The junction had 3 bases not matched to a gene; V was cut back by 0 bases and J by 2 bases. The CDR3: CASSVERTSNTGELFF. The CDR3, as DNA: TGTGCCAGCAGCGTAGAACGGACTAGCAACACCGGGGAGCTGTTTTTT. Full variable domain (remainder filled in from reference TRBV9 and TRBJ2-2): DSGVTQTPKHLITATGQRVTLRCSPRSGDLSVYWYQQSLDQGLQFLIQYYNGEERAKGNILERFSAQQFPDLHSELNLSSLELGDSALYFCASSVERTSNTGELFFGEGSRLTVL.

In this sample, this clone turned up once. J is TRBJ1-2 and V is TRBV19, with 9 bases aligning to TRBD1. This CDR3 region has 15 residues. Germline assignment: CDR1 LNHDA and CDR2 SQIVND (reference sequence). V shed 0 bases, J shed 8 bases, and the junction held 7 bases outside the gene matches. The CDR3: CASSIDLQGARGYTF. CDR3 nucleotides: TGTGCCAGTAGTATAGATCTACAGGGGGCGCGAGGCTACACCTTC.

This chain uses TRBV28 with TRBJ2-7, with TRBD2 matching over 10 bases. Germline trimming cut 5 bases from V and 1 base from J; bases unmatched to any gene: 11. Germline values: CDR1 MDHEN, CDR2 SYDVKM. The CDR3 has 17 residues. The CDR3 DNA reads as TGTGCCAGCAGTCTCCTATCCGGACTAGCGGAATCCTACGAGCAGTACTTC. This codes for CASSLLSGLAESYEQYF.

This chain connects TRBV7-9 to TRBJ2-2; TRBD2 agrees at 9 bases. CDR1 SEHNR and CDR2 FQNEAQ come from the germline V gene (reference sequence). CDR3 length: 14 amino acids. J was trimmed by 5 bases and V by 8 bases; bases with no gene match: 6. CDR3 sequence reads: CASGTSSGTGELFF. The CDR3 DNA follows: TGTGCCAGCGGGACTAGCAGTGGGACCGGGGAGCTGTTTTTT.

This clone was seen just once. The CDR3 coding sequence is TGTGCCAGCAGTTACCTGGGGGCTTCTGAAGCTTTCTTT. Protein sequence: CASSYLGASEAFF. The chain couples TRBV6-6 to TRBJ1-1; tentative D call: TRBD1 (6 bases). The CDR3 sequence is 13 residues long. Germline loops: CDR1 MNHNY, CDR2 SVGAGI (reference sequence). The germline V and J ends were trimmed by 2 bases and 6 bases, with 10 bases remaining between them.

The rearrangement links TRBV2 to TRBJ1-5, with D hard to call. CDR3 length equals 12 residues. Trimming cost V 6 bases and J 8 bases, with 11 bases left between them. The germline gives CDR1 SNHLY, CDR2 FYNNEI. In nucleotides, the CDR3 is TGTGCCAGCAGATGGGCTCACGAGCCCCAGCATTTT. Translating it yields CASRWAHEPQHF. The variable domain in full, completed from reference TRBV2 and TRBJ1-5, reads EPEVTQTPSHQVTQMGQEVILRCVPISNHLYFYWYRQILGQKVEFLVSFYNNEISEKSEIFDDQFSVERPDGSNFTLKIRSTKLEDSAMYFCASRWAHEPQHFGDGTRLSIL.

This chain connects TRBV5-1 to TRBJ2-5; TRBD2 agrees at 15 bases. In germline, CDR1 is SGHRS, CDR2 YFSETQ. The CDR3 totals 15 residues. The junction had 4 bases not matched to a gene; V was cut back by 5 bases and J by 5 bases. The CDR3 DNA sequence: TGCGCCAGCAGTTTTGGGACTAGCGGGGGGGAGACCCAGTACTTC. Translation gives CASSFGTSGGETQYF.

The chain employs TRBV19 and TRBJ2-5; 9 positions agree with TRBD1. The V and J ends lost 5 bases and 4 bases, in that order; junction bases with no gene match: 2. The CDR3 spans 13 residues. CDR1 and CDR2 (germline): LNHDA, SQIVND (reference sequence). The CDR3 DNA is TGTGCCAGTAGTGAGACAGGGGGAGAGACCCAGTACTTC. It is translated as CASSETGGETQYF.

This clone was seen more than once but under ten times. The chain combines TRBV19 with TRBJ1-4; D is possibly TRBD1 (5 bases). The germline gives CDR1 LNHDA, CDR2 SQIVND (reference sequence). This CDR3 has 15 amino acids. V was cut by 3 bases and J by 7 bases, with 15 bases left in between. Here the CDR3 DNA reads TGTGCCAGTAGTATTGGGGTAGGGGCGGCTGAAAAACTGTTTTTT. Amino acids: CASSIGVGAAEKLFF.